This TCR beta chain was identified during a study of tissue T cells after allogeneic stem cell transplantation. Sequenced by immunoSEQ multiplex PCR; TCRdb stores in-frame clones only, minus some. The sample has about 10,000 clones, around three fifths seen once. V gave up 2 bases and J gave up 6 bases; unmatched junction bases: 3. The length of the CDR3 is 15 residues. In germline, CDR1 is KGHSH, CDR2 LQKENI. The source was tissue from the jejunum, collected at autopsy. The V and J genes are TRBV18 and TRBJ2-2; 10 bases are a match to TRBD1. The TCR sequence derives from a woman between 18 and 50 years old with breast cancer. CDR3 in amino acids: CASSPVGTGAGELFF. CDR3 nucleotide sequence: TGTGCCAGCTCACCAGTGGGGACAGGGGCCGGGGAGCTGTTTTTT.